This record covers a single TCR beta chain. The data are from a study of blood T cell repertoires in COVID-19. Study-level information: Whether acute or convalescent, the COVID-19 samples came from the United States, Italy and Spain. T cells, B-cell-depleted T cells, or PBMCs supplied cDNA or gDNA.

V lost 5 bases, J lost 1 base, and 21 bases lay in between. The CDR3 covers 17 residues. Germline CDR1 SGHTA, CDR2 FQGTGA. In the authors' workflow: From reference gene primer amplification, estimates of nucleated cell counts were derived. Clones were read by immunoSEQ multiplex PCR, and TCRdb kept only the in-frame ones, dropping some. Clone size and the V and J calls come from that table; the DNA yielded D and trimming. The sample lists roughly 160,000 clones; around 84% were seen once. The material sequenced was peripheral blood. The clonotype originates from a middle-aged man with active or convalescent COVID-19. V and J are TRBV7-3 and TRBJ2-7; a weak D match, TRBD1 (6 bases). The chain's CDR3 is CASSLPSFRGMSYEQYF. In DNA form, the CDR3 reads TGTGCCAGCAGCCTCCCCTCTTTCAGGGGAATGTCCTACGAGCAGTACTTC.